The sequence of this TCR beta chain was determined in a study of regulatory T cells in long-lasting Graves disease. In the study overall: Persistent Graves' disease denoted over 5 years of antithyroid drugs plus positive TSH receptor antibodies.

This clonotype was counted at least ten times. Its specificity is not known. The time point is: persistent/refractory GD, antithyroid drugs over 5 years with positive TRAb. Making the TCR library involved RNA that had been extracted from PBMCs. Study findings and constraints: Sampling was limited to peripheral blood rather than thyroid tissue. Results may be inaccurate due to the small sample size.

Trimming cost V 6 bases and J 5 bases, with 13 bases left between them. Germline V CDR1 and CDR2: MNHNS, SASEGT. The CDR3 is 13 amino acids. Arm-PCR of CDR3 regions with iRepertoire HTBI primers generated TCR beta libraries. From the multiplex PCR reads, TCRdb called clonotypes with MiXCR, one entry per CDR3 protein. The sample has some 470,000 distinct CDR3 sequences, about 22% seen once; the top ten hold roughly 6.9%. V and J are TRBV6-1 and TRBJ2-5; either TRBD1 or TRBD2 may fit D (5 bases each). The starting material was peripheral blood mononuclear cells (PBMCs), obtained when the disease was refractory, from a patient treated with antithyroid drugs. This TCR was recovered from a female donor with Graves disease. CDR3 loop: CASRGRGRETQYF. The DNA for the CDR3 is TGTGCCAGCAGAGGACGGGGCCGGGAGACCCAGTACTTC.